A single sample gave rise to the 14 T cell receptor beta chains below, sequenced in a study of technical replicates of blood from a handful of donors. Some clones are missing from TCRdb's copy, which holds only in-frame ones; the method was immunoSEQ multiplex PCR. The sample carries fewer than 15,000 clones, almost 95% recorded once. The sequencing input was PBMCs. Source of these receptors: a human donor in good health.

The chain uses TRBV10-2 and TRBJ2-3, with TRBD2 identical over 10 bases. With V trimmed by 6 bases and J by 1 base, 16 bases remained unmatched. There are 19 residues in the CDR3. Germline lookup yields CDR1 WSHSY and CDR2 SAAADI. The CDR3 here is CASRRWLAGEGGRTDTQYF. DNA for the CDR3: TGCGCCAGCAGAAGGTGGCTAGCGGGAGAGGGGGGACGCACAGATACGCAGTATTTT.

The V and J genes are TRBV5-1 and TRBJ2-5; 7 nucleotides match TRBD2. Unmatched junction bases numbered 11, after V lost 4 bases and J lost 2 bases. Germline lookup yields CDR1 SGHRS and CDR2 YFSETQ. The CDR3 runs to 16 residues. The CDR3 DNA follows: TGCGCCAGCAGCCAAACAACAGCGGGACTACAAGAGACCCAGTACTTC. Protein sequence: CASSQTTAGLQETQYF.

The chain joins TRBV6-5 to TRBJ2-5; weak D call: TRBD1 (5 bases). Trimming left V 2 bases short and J 3 bases short, with 13 bases between. Per the germline V gene, CDR1 is MNHEY and CDR2 is SVGAGI. The CDR3 runs 15 residues. The CDR3 loop reads CASSYSRTQEETQYF. The CDR3 DNA is TGTGCCAGCAGTTACAGCCGGACACAAGAAGAGACCCAGTACTTC.

The chain is built from TRBV18 and TRBJ1-5; 9 positions agree with TRBD1. V was pared by 6 bases and J by 0 bases, with 9 bases of the junction left unmatched. This CDR3 spans 17 amino acids. CDR1 and CDR2 (germline): KGHSH, LQKENI. CDR3 protein: CASSKTGGVNSNQPQHF. In DNA form, the CDR3 reads TGTGCCAGCTCGAAAACAGGGGGCGTCAATAGCAATCAGCCCCAGCATTTT.

The chain combines TRBV2 with TRBJ1-2, with a tentative D call TRBD1 (5 bases). Between the trimmed V and J ends, which lost 3 bases and 8 bases, there was a span of 31 bases. Germline CDR1 and CDR2: SNHLY and FYNNEI. The CDR3 spans 19 residues. CDR3: CASSEEGWGAEVAGWGYTF. DNA of the CDR3: TGTGCCAGCAGTGAGGAAGGATGGGGCGCTGAGGTGGCTGGGTGGGGCTACACCTTC.

The rearrangement links TRBV30 to TRBJ2-3, with 13 bases aligning to TRBD2. CDR1 and CDR2 (germline): GTSNPN, SVGIG (reference sequence). This CDR3 has 16 amino acids. J was trimmed by 2 bases and V by 3 bases; bases with no gene match: 5. The CDR3 bases are TGTGCCTGGAGCATGGGACTAGCGGGAAACACAGATACGCAGTATTTT. Protein sequence: CAWSMGLAGNTDTQYF. Full variable domain (rest looked up from reference TRBV30 and TRBJ2-3): SQTIHQWPATLVQPVGSPLSLECTVEGTSNPNLYWYRQAAGRGLQLLFYSVGIGQISSEVPQNLSASRPQDRQFILSSKKLLLSDSGFYLCAWSMGLAGNTDTQYFGPGTRLTVL.

This clone showed up just once. The chain has TRBV2 and TRBJ2-7, with a possible D match to TRBD2 (6 bases). Germline V gene lookup returns CDR1 SNHLY and CDR2 FYNNEI. V lost 0 bases and J lost 4, with 16 bases in between. The CDR3 covers 16 residues. As DNA, the CDR3 is TGTGCCAGCAGTGAAGCGCGGGATGGATCTCTTTACGAGCAGTACTTC. Translating it yields CASSEARDGSLYEQYF.

The chain couples TRBV6-4 to TRBJ2-5; D is perhaps TRBD1 (6 bases). The CDR3 covers 15 residues. V was trimmed by 4 bases and J by 5 bases, leaving 17 bases between them. CDR1 is MRHNA, CDR2 SNTAGT, per germline. The CDR3 spells CASSASGTPGETQYF. The CDR3 nucleotides read TGTGCCAGCAGTGCCTCCGGGACACCCGGGGAGACCCAGTACTTC.

The J gene is TRBJ2-7, the V gene TRBV7-9, with D hard to call. The germline gives CDR1 SEHNR, CDR2 FQNEAQ (reference sequence). The CDR3 contains 11 residues. V was pared by 5 bases and J by 7 bases, with 9 bases between. CDR3 sequence reads: CASSPNIEQYF. As DNA, the CDR3 is TGTGCCAGCAGCCCAAACATAGAGCAGTACTTC.

This clone was detected once. V gene TRBV7-2 combines with J gene TRBJ1-2; D is perhaps TRBD1 (5 bases). The CDR3 is 14 amino acids. Germline V gene sequence: CDR1 SGHTA, CDR2 FQGNSA. The V gene lost 5 bases and the J gene lost 4 bases, with 14 bases spanning the gap. The CDR3 here is CASSTGTGSYGYTF. CDR3 nucleotide sequence: TGTGCCAGCAGCACCGGGACTGGGAGCTATGGCTACACCTTC.

The V call is TRBV5-6, the J call TRBJ1-2; TRBD1 aligns across 9 bases. The V gene's germline CDR1 is SGHDT and CDR2 YYEEEE. V was pared by 4 bases and J by 6 bases, with 4 bases of the junction left unmatched. This CDR3 has 13 residues. The CDR3 bases are TGTGCCAGCAGCCCGGGACAGGGTGATGGCTACACCTTC. Translated: CASSPGQGDGYTF.

This sequence joins TRBV30 and TRBJ1-5; D remains ambiguous. The germline V and J ends were trimmed by 0 bases and 5 bases, with 11 bases remaining between them. The CDR3 spans 14 residues. Germline CDR1 reads GTSNPN; CDR2 reads SVGIG (reference sequence). In DNA, the CDR3 is TGTGCCTGGAGTGTAGGTGGAGGGTATCAGCCCCAGCATTTT. Its translation is CAWSVGGGYQPQHF.

This clone has only one observation. The chain carries TRBV27 and TRBJ2-2, with a tentative D call TRBD1 (6 bases). V lost 4 bases, J lost 6 bases, and 12 bases lay in between. CDR3 length equals 14 residues. In germline, CDR1 is MNHEY, CDR2 SMNVEV (reference sequence). CDR3 sequence reads: CASSSGERAGELFF. In nucleotides, the CDR3 is TGTGCCAGCAGTTCAGGGGAAAGGGCCGGGGAGCTGTTTTTT.

The rearrangement joins TRBV30 to TRBJ1-5; no firm D call. Germline V gene lookup returns CDR1 GTSNPN and CDR2 SVGIG (reference sequence). This CDR3 region has 13 residues. V shed 2 bases and J shed 4 bases, with 9 bases lying between them. DNA of the CDR3: TGTGCCTGGAGTAGCCTTGGTAATCAGCCCCAGCATTTT. Amino acids: CAWSSLGNQPQHF.